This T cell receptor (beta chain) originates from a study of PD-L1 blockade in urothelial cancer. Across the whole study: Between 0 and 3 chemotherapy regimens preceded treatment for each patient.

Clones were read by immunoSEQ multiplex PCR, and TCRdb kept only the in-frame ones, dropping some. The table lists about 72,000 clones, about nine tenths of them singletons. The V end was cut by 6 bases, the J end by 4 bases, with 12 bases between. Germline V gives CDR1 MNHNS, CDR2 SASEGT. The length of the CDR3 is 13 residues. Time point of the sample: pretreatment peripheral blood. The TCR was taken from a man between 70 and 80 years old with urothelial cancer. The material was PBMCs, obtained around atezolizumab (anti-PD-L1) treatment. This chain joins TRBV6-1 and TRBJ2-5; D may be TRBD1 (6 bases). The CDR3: CASRRQVGETQYF. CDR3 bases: TGTGCCAGCAGAAGACAGGTCGGAGAGACCCAGTACTTC.